What follows describes a single T cell receptor beta chain. This table comes from immunoSEQ multiplex PCR, and its TCRdb copy is limited to in-frame clones, with some not included. The sample lists about 50,000 clones; approximately 83% were seen once. The data derive from a study of OX40 agonist ivuxolimab in advanced cancers. The CDR3 is 13 residues long. V was shortened by 8 bases and J by 0 bases, with 10 bases between the two germline ends. Peripheral blood came from all dose cohorts at three timepoints. This receptor was identified in an adult with an advanced solid tumor such as melanoma, head and neck, liver or kidney cancer. Specimen: CD4+ or CD8+ T cells sorted from blood, collected in a trial of the OX40 agonist ivuxolimab. The rearrangement links TRBV23-1 to TRBJ1-1; no firm D call. TRBV23-1 is reported as an ORF; its role is uncertain. CDR3 sequence: CASAPHMNTEAFF. CDR3 in DNA: TGCGCCAGCGCCCCCCATATGAACACTGAAGCTTTCTTT.